This T cell receptor (beta chain) was sequenced for a study of blood T cell repertoires in COVID-19. Turning to the study itself: Nucleic acid was either cDNA or gDNA, and it came from T cells, B-cell-depleted T cells, or PBMCs.

In the authors' methods: Quantification of nucleated cells was approximated via reference gene primer amplification. Some clones are missing from TCRdb's copy, which holds only in-frame ones; the method was immunoSEQ multiplex PCR. That table is the source of V, J and clone size, and D and trimming were worked out from the DNA. The sample has some 150,000 clones; 80% to 90% are singletons. The TCR sequence derives from a woman between 45 and 65 years old with acute or convalescent COVID-19. Material for sequencing was peripheral blood.

The CDR3 sequence is CASTGDRAGNTIYF. The CDR3 nucleotides read TGTGCCAGCACCGGGGACAGGGCTGGAAACACCATATATTTT. The chain carries TRBV5-5 and TRBJ1-3, with 9 bases matching TRBD1. This CDR3 region has 14 residues. With 6 bases clipped from V and 2 bases from J, the junction kept 3 bases outside the gene matches. Germline values: CDR1 SGHKS, CDR2 YYEKEE (reference sequence). The whole variable domain, remainder taken from reference TRBV5-5 and TRBJ1-3, is DAGVTQSPTHLIKTRGQQVTLRCSPISGHKSVSWYQQVLGQGPQFIFQYYEKEERGRGNFPDRFSARQFPNYSSELNVNALLLGDSALYLCASTGDRAGNTIYFGEGSWLTVV.